What follows are 31 T cell receptor beta chains derived from one specimen sequenced in a study of early T cells in non-severe SARS-CoV-2 infection. One entry per CDR3 protein results from TCRdb running MiXCR on the 5' RACE reads. This sample has around 70,000 distinct CDR3 sequences, with roughly 12% found just once. Sequenced material: whole blood. The receptor set was obtained from an adult who was a healthcare worker with PCR-confirmed SARS-CoV-2 infection or an uninfected control (not recorded which).

This clonotype appeared many times. The rearrangement joins TRBV2 to TRBJ2-2, with a tentative D call TRBD2 (5 bases). V shed 7 bases and J shed 7 bases, with 7 bases lying between them. The germline CDR1 and CDR2 sequences are SNHLY and FYNNEI. The length of the CDR3 is 11 residues. CDR3 sequence: CASTEGGELFF. In nucleotides, the CDR3 is TGTGCCAGCACCGAGGGCGGGGAGCTGTTTTTT.

The table lists this clonotype with many counts. For the CDR3, the DNA is TGTGCCAGCGCACAGGGTCACTCTGGAAACACCATATATTTT. Encoded protein: CASAQGHSGNTIYF. This rearrangement joins TRBV18 to TRBJ1-3; a possible D gene is TRBD1 (6 bases). Germline V lookup: CDR1 KGHSH, CDR2 LQKENI. CDR3 size: 14 residues. V shed 8 bases and J shed 0 bases, with 11 bases lying between them.

Judged by abundance, this clonotype is medium-sized. The CDR3, as DNA: TGTGCCAGCAGTGTGCTAATCGCTAGCGGGAGCGAGACCCAGTACTTC. It specifies CASSVLIASGSETQYF. The chain couples TRBV6-1 to TRBJ2-5; 10 bases map to TRBD2. Per germline, CDR1 MNHNS and CDR2 SASEGT. The CDR3 loop spans 16 amino acids. The V gene end was trimmed by 4 bases and the J gene end by 5 bases; junction bases not matched to a gene: 10.

This clonotype was found many times. This chain joins TRBV20-1 and TRBJ1-1, with D maybe TRBD1 (6 bases). The CDR3 loop spans 15 amino acids. Germline lookup yields CDR1 DFQATT and CDR2 SNEGSKA (reference sequence). The V gene lost 4 bases and the J gene lost 4 bases, with 19 bases spanning the gap. The chain's CDR3 is CSATGGGSFLTEAFF. The CDR3 DNA follows: TGCAGTGCTACCGGGGGCGGCTCTTTTCTCACTGAAGCTTTCTTT.

This clonotype was counted a few times. The chain carries TRBV5-1 and TRBJ1-4, with unresolved D. The CDR3 consists of 18 residues. The germline V gene encodes CDR1 SGHRS and CDR2 YFSETQ. V gave up 5 bases and J gave up 0 bases, with 20 bases separating them. The CDR3 sequence is CASRGREGGRATNEKLFF. Here the CDR3 DNA reads TGCGCCAGCAGAGGGAGGGAGGGTGGTAGGGCAACTAATGAAAAACTGTTTTTT.

This clonotype has just a few counts. The rearrangement links TRBV6-2 or TRBV6-3 to TRBJ2-1; weak D call: TRBD1 (5 bases). The CDR3 runs to 12 residues. With 5 bases removed from V and 9 bases from J, the gap between germline ends came to 11 bases. Per germline, CDR1 MNHEY and CDR2 SVGEGT. The chain's CDR3 is CASSTPGSEQFF. CDR3 nucleotides: TGTGCCAGCAGTACCCCAGGGTCTGAGCAGTTCTTC.

The chain combines TRBV19 with TRBJ2-1; 8 bases line up with TRBD1. With 5 bases clipped from V and 2 bases from J, the junction kept 5 bases outside the gene matches. Germline CDR1 and CDR2: LNHDA and SQIVND (reference sequence). This CDR3 comprises 15 residues. The chain's CDR3 is CASSVGTGAYNEQFF. CDR3 DNA: TGTGCCAGTAGTGTGGGGACAGGAGCCTACAATGAGCAGTTCTTC.

This clonotype was seen a few times. J is TRBJ2-2 and V is TRBV6-1; 7 nucleotides line up with TRBD1. Germline V gene sequence: CDR1 MNHNS, CDR2 SASEGT. The CDR3 loop spans 15 amino acids. Losses at the gene ends were 2 bases for V and 7 bases for J; bases not matched to a gene: 7. The chain's CDR3 is CASSEKRGQDGELFF. Written as DNA, the CDR3 is TGTGCCAGCAGTGAAAAAAGGGGGCAAGACGGGGAGCTGTTTTTT.

This clonotype showed up many times. The J gene is TRBJ2-3, the V gene TRBV7-8; 9 bases match TRBD2. The germline V gene encodes CDR1 SGHVS and CDR2 FQNEAQ. CDR3 length: 17 amino acids. Trimming cost V 1 base and J 2 bases; bases outside gene matches: 7. Here the CDR3 DNA reads TGTGCCAGCAGCTTAGATCCTAGCGGGACCTACACAGATACGCAGTATTTT. This translates into CASSLDPSGTYTDTQYF.

This clonotype has ten or more counts. The CDR3 bases are TGTGCCAGCAGGACAGGGCAGTCCTACGAGCAGTACTTC. Translation: CASRTGQSYEQYF. This chain uses TRBV11-2 with TRBJ2-7, with 7 bases aligning to TRBD1. Germline assignment: CDR1 SGHAT and CDR2 FQNNGV. V gave up 6 bases and J gave up 1 base; unmatched junction bases: 3. The CDR3 is 13 amino acids.

The rearrangement joins TRBV5-8 to TRBJ2-7; D uncertain. The CDR3 extends over 15 amino acids. Germline V gene data show CDR1 as SGHTS and CDR2 as YDEGEE. V shed 0 bases and J shed 3 bases, with 13 bases lying between them. This CDR3 is CASSLGPGSFYEQYF. The CDR3 bases are TGTGCCAGCAGCTTGGGGCCAGGCTCTTTCTACGAGCAGTACTTC.

This clonotype was seen many times. This chain joins TRBV9 and TRBJ1-2; possible D gene TRBD1, 5 bases. CDR3 length: 13 residues. Per the germline V gene, CDR1 is SGDLS and CDR2 is YYNGEE. With 4 bases removed from V and 4 bases from J, the gap between germline ends came to 11 bases. In nucleotides, the CDR3 is TGTGCCAGCAGCCTTTCAGGGAGCTATGGCTACACCTTC. This gives the protein CASSLSGSYGYTF.

The V call is TRBV6-6, the J call TRBJ2-1, with 7 nucleotides matching TRBD1. Germline-derived CDR1 and CDR2 are MNHNY and SVGAGI (reference sequence). J was trimmed by 8 bases and V by 2 bases; bases with no gene match: 6. The CDR3 totals 14 residues. The CDR3 DNA reads as TGTGCCAGCAGTTACACGACAGGGTATGATGAGCAGTTCTTC. It translates to CASSYTTGYDEQFF.

This clonotype has just a few counts. This rearrangement joins TRBV6-5 to TRBJ2-7, with 9 positions matching TRBD1. This CDR3 has 16 residues. The germline CDR1 and CDR2 sequences are MNHEY and SVGAGI. With 5 bases clipped from V and 4 bases from J, the junction kept 12 bases outside the gene matches. The CDR3 nucleotides are TGTGCCAGCAGTCGCTTACAGGGGGCGTATAGATACGAGCAGTACTTC. Encoded protein: CASSRLQGAYRYEQYF.

The V call is TRBV12-2, the J call TRBJ2-3; the table gives TRBD2 as D, unverified against the DNA. TRBV12-2 has pseudogene status. The CDR3 loop spans 17 amino acids. This chain's CDR3 is CASRPGRTSGKTDTQYF. The DNA for the CDR3 is TGTGCAAGTCGCCCGGGGCGGACTAGCGGAAAAACAGATACGCAGTATTTT.

This clonotype has ten or more counts. J is TRBJ1-5 and V is TRBV6-2 or TRBV6-3; 9 nucleotides align to TRBD1. V lost 6 bases to trimming and J lost 0 bases; unmatched junction nucleotides: 9. The CDR3 spans 17 residues. Germline loops: CDR1 MNHEY, CDR2 SVGEGT. This CDR3 reads CASRHRDRVNSNQPQHF. The CDR3 coding sequence is TGTGCCAGCAGACACCGGGACAGGGTGAATAGCAATCAGCCCCAGCATTTT.

CDR3 nucleotides: TGCAGTGCTAGAGACGGGCGTGGGGGCAATGAGCAGTTCTTC. Its translation is CSARDGRGGNEQFF. The J gene is TRBJ2-1, the V gene TRBV20-1, with D perhaps TRBD1 or TRBD2 (5 bases each). The CDR3 covers 14 residues. Trimming took off 0 bases at V and 6 bases at J, with 12 bases between the two ends. Germline V gives CDR1 DFQATT, CDR2 SNEGSKA (reference sequence).

This clonotype was observed a few times. This chain connects TRBV29-1 to TRBJ2-1, with 11 positions matching TRBD2. Germline V gives CDR1 SQVTM, CDR2 ANQGSEA. CDR3 length: 13 residues. The ends lost 5 bases at V and 8 bases at J; junction bases unmatched: 5. CDR3 in DNA: TGCAGCGTTACTAGCGGGAGATACGATGAGCAGTTCTTC. The encoded protein is CSVTSGRYDEQFF.

This clonotype was observed at least ten times. The chain joins TRBV24-1 to TRBJ2-3, with 15 bases aligning to TRBD2. The CDR3 has 16 amino acids. V was clipped by 5 bases and J by 3 bases; unmatched bases: 2. Germline CDR1 reads KGHDR; CDR2 reads SFDVKD. CDR3 sequence: CATSVGLAGGTDTQYF. In DNA, the CDR3 is TGTGCCACCAGTGTCGGACTAGCGGGAGGGACAGATACGCAGTATTTT.

V and J are TRBV10-3 and TRBJ2-7, with D perhaps given as TRBD1 or TRBD2 (5 bases each). V gave up 6 bases and J gave up 0 bases, with 9 bases separating them. The CDR3 is 13 residues long. Germline-derived CDR1 and CDR2 are ENHRY and SYGVKD. The CDR3 region is CAISRDPSYEQYF. CDR3 in DNA: TGTGCCATCAGCCGGGACCCCTCCTACGAGCAGTACTTC.

The rearrangement uses TRBV7-9 and TRBJ2-2; 14 bases are a match to TRBD2. V dropped 3 bases and J dropped 7; count of bases not matched to a gene: 7. The CDR3 totals 17 residues. The germline V gene has CDR1 SEHNR and CDR2 FQNEAQ (reference sequence). For the CDR3, the DNA is TGTGCCAGCAGCTTCCCGGGACTAGCGGGAGAGATCGGGGAGCTGTTTTTT. This encodes CASSFPGLAGEIGELFF.

This clonotype has more than one count but fewer than ten. The chain couples TRBV20-1 to TRBJ2-3; D is perhaps TRBD2 (5 bases). The germline V gene has CDR1 DFQATT and CDR2 SNEGSKA (reference sequence). The CDR3 is made up of 10 amino acids. V lost 3 bases to trimming and J lost 10 bases, with 8 bases between them. DNA of the CDR3: TGCAGTGCTAGTGGAGGAGCGCAGTATTTT. It translates to CSASGGAQYF.

The chain combines TRBV28 with TRBJ2-7; TRBD2 matches at 12 bases. Germline values: CDR1 MDHEN, CDR2 SYDVKM. This CDR3 contains 15 residues. J gave up 6 bases and V 0 bases, and 3 bases lay outside the gene matches. CDR3 residues: CASSLWASGGAEQYF. CDR3 in DNA: TGTGCCAGCAGTTTATGGGCTAGCGGGGGGGCCGAGCAGTACTTC.

This clonotype counts as medium-sized. The CDR3 sequence: CASSDGPSSYNEQFF. CDR3 nucleotide sequence: TGTGCCAGCAGTGACGGGCCTAGCTCCTACAATGAGCAGTTCTTC. The chain uses TRBV6-4 and TRBJ2-1; D unclear. The CDR3 runs to 15 residues. Looked up from germline, CDR1 is MRHNA and CDR2 is SNTAGT. V was cut by 2 bases and J by 0 bases, with 8 bases left in between.

This rearrangement joins TRBV29-1 to TRBJ2-3; unclear D gene. CDR3 length: 11 amino acids. Trimming left V 7 bases short and J 4 bases short, with 9 bases between. Germline V gene lookup returns CDR1 SQVTM and CDR2 ANQGSEA. Written as DNA, the CDR3 is TGCAGCGCGGGCCCGCCAGATACGCAGTATTTT. Protein sequence: CSAGPPDTQYF.

The chain carries TRBV7-3 and TRBJ2-5, with a weak D call TRBD2 (6 bases). Germline CDR1 is SGHTA and CDR2 is FQGTGA. CDR3 length: 14 residues. V lost 3 bases, J lost 4 bases, and 12 bases lay in between. The CDR3 spells CASSFNGGGETQYF. In nucleotides, the CDR3 is TGTGCCAGCAGCTTCAATGGGGGAGGAGAGACCCAGTACTTC.

This clonotype appeared a few times. The chain carries TRBV12-3 or TRBV12-4 and TRBJ2-2; TRBD2 matches 11 bases. The CDR3 covers 16 residues. V lost 4 bases and J lost 7; bases outside the gene matches: 8. This CDR3 is CASSWISGRAVGELFF. As DNA, the CDR3 is TGTGCCAGCAGTTGGATTAGCGGGAGGGCCGTCGGGGAGCTGTTTTTT.

This clonotype turned up a few times. This sequence joins TRBV20-1 and TRBJ1-5; D uncertain. Between the trimmed V and J ends, which lost 0 bases and 6 bases, there was a span of 15 bases. The CDR3 covers 15 residues. The germline CDR1 and CDR2 sequences are DFQATT and SNEGSKA (reference sequence). The CDR3 sequence is CSARDLVGPRQPQHF. The CDR3 DNA is TGCAGTGCTAGAGATCTGGTAGGTCCCCGTCAGCCCCAGCATTTT.

This clonotype was observed many times. In DNA, the CDR3 is TGTGCCAGCACCCAAGGGGCGGGCTCCTACGAGCAGTACTTC. It specifies CASTQGAGSYEQYF. V gene TRBV6-5 combines with J gene TRBJ2-7, with D perhaps assigned TRBD1 or TRBD2 (5 bases each). The germline V and J ends were trimmed by 7 bases and 0 bases, with 13 bases remaining between them. The CDR3 loop spans 14 amino acids. The V gene's germline CDR1 is MNHEY and CDR2 SVGAGI.

The V gene is TRBV11-2, the J gene TRBJ2-7, with D perhaps given as TRBD1 or TRBD2 (6 bases each). Germline V gives CDR1 SGHAT, CDR2 FQNNGV. This CDR3 has 14 amino acids. The ends were cut back, 5 bases at V and 4 bases at J, with 15 bases in the middle. CDR3 sequence reads: CASSRRGQGYEQYF. DNA for the CDR3: TGTGCCAGCAGCCGGCGGGGCCAGGGGTACGAGCAGTACTTC.

A few counts support this clonotype. V usage is TRBV14 and J usage is TRBJ2-1; the match to TRBD1 covers 8 bases. Germline V CDR1 and CDR2: SGHDN, FVKESK. The J segment lost 4 bases and the V segment lost 1 base, leaving 12 bases of the junction unmatched. The CDR3 runs 18 residues. The CDR3 sequence is CASSQGPGGRGPYNEQFF. DNA for the CDR3: TGTGCCAGCAGCCAAGGTCCTGGGGGCAGGGGGCCATACAATGAGCAGTTCTTC. The entire variable domain, with the rest obtained from reference TRBV14 and TRBJ2-1, is as follows: EAGVTQFPSHSVIEKGQTVTLRCDPISGHDNLYWYRRVMGKEIKFLLHFVKESKQDESGMPNNRFLAERTGGTYSTLKVQPAELEDSGVYFCASSQGPGGRGPYNEQFFGPGTRLTVL.